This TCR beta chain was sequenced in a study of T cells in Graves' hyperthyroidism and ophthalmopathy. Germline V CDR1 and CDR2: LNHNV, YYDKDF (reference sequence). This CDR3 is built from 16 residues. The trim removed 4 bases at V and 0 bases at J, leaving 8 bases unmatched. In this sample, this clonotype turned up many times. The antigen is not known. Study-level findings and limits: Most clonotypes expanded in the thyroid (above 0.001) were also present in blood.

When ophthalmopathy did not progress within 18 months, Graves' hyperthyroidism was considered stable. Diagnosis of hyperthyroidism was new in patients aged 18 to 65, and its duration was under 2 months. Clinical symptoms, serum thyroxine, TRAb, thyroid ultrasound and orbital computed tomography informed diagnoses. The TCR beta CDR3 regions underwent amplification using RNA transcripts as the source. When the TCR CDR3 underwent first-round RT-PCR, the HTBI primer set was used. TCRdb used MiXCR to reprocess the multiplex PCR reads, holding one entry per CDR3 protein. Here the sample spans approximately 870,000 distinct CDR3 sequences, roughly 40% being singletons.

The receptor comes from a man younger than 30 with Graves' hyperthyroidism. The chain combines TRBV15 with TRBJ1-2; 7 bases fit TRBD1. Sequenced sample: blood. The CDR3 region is CATSIDRVEANYGYTF. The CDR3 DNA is TGTGCCACCAGCATAGACAGGGTGGAGGCTAACTATGGCTACACCTTC.